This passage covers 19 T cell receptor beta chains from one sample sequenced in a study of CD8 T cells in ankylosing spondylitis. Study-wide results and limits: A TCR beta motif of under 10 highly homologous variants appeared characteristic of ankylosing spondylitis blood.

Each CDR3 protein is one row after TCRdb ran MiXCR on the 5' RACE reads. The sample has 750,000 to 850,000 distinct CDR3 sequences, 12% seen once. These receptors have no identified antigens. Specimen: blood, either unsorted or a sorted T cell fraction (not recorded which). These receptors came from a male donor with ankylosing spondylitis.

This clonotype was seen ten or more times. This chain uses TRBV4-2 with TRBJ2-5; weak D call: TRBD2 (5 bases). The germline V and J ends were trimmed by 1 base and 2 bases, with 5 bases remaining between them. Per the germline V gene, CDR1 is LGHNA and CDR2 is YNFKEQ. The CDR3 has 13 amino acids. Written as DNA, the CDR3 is TGTGCCAGCAGCCAAGGGACTCAAGAGACCCAGTACTTC. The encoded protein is CASSQGTQETQYF.

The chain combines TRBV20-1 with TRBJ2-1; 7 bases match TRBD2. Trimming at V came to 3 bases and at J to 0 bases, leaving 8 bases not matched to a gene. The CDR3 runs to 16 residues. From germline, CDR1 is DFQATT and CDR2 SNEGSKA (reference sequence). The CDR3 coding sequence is TGCAGTGCTAGGGACCCCAGCGGGGACTCCTACAATGAGCAGTTCTTC. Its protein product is CSARDPSGDSYNEQFF.

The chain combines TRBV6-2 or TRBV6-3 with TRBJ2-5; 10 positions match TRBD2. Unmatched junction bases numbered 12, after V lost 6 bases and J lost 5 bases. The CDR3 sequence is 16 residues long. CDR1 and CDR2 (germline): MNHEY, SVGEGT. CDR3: CASSTRGLAGVETQYF. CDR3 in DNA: TGTGCCAGCAGCACCCGTGGGCTAGCGGGAGTGGAGACCCAGTACTTC.

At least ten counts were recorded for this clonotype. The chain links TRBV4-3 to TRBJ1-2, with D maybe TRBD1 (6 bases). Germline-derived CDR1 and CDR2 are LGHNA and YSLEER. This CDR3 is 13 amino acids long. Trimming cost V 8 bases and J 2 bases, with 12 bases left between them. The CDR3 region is CASRRGANYGYTF. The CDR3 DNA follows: TGCGCCAGCCGCCGGGGGGCCAACTATGGCTACACCTTC.

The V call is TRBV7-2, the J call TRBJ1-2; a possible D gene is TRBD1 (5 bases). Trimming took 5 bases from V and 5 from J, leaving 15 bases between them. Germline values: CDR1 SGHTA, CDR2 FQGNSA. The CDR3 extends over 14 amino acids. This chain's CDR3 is CASSADSLVYGYTF. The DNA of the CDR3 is TGTGCCAGCAGCGCCGACAGCCTGGTATATGGCTACACCTTC.

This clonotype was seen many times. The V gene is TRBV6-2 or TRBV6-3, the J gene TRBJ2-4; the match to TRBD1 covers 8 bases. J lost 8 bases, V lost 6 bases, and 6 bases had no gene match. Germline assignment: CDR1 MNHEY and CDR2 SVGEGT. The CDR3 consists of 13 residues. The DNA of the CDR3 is TGTGCCAGCAGACGGACAGGGAGTGACATTCAGTACTTC. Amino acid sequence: CASRRTGSDIQYF.

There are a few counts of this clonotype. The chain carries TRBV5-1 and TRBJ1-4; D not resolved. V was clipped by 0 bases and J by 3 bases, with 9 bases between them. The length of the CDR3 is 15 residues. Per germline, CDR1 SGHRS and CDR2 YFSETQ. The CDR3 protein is CASSLVRAANEKLFF. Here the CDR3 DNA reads TGCGCCAGCAGCTTGGTACGAGCAGCTAATGAAAAACTGTTTTTT. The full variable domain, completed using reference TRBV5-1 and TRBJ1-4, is KAGVTQTPRYLIKTRGQQVTLSCSPISGHRSVSWYQQTPGQGLQFLFEYFSETQRNKGNFPGRFSGRQFSNSRSEMNVSTLELGDSALYLCASSLVRAANEKLFFGSGTQLSVL.

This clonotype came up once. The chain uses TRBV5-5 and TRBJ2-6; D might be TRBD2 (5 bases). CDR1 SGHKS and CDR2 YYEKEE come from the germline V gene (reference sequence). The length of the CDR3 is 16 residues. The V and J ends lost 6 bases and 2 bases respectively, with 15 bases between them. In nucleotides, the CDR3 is TGTGCCAGCAACACGCTTCGAGCGGCTGGGGCCAACGTCCTGACTTTC. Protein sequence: CASNTLRAAGANVLTF.

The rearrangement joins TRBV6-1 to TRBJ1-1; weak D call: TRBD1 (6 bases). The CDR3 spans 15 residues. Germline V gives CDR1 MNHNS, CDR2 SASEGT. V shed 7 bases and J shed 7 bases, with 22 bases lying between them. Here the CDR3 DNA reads TGTGCCAGCATGAAAACCGGTCGGGACATTAATGAAGCTTTCTTT. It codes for CASMKTGRDINEAFF.

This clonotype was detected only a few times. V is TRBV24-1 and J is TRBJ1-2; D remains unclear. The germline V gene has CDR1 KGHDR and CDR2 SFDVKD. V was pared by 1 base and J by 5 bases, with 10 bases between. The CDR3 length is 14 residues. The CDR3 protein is CATSDLGVKYGYTF. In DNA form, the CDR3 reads TGTGCCACCAGTGATTTAGGAGTCAAATATGGCTACACCTTC.

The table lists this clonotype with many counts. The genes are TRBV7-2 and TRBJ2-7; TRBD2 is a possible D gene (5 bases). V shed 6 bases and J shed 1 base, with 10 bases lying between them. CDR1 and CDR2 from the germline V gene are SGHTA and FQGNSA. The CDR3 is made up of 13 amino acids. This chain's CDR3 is CASSLRGSYEQYF. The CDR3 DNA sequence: TGTGCCAGCAGTCTACGGGGTTCCTACGAGCAGTACTTC.

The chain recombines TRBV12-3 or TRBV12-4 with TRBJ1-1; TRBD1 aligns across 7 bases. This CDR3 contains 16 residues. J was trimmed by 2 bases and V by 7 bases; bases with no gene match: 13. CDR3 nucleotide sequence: TGTGCCAGCACTCAAACAGGGGCCCGAAGCAACACTGAAGCTTTCTTT. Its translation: CASTQTGARSNTEAFF.

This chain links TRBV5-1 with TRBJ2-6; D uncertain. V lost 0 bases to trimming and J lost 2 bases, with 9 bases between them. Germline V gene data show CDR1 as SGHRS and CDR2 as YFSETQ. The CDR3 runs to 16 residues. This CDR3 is CASSLEARTGANVLTF. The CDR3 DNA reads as TGCGCCAGCAGCTTGGAGGCAAGGACTGGGGCCAACGTCCTGACTTTC.

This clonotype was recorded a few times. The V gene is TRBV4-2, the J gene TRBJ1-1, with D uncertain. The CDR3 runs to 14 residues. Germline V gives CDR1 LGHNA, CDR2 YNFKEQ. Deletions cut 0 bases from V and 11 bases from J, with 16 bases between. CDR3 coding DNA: TGTGCCAGCAGCCAAGATGTAACATTAAAGAAGGCTTTCTTT. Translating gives CASSQDVTLKKAFF.

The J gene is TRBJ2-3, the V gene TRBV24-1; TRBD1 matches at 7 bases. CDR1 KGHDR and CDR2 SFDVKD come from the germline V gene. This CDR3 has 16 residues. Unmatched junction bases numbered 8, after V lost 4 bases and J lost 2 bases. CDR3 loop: CATSDPRQGYTDTQYF. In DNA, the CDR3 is TGTGCCACCAGTGACCCCAGACAGGGTTACACAGATACGCAGTATTTT.

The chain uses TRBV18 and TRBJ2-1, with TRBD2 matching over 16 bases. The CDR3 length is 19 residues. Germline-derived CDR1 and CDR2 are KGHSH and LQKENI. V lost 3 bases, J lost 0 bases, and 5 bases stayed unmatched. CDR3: CASSPSGLAGGSSYNEQFF. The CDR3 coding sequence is TGTGCCAGCTCACCCTCGGGACTAGCGGGAGGGAGCTCCTACAATGAGCAGTTCTTC.

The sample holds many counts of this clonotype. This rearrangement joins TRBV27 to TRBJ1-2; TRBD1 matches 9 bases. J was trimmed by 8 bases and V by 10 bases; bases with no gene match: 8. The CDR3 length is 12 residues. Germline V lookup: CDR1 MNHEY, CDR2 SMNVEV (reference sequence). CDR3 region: CATVDRGEGYTF. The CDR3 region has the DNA TGTGCCACCGTGGACAGGGGTGAAGGCTACACCTTC.

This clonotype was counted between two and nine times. CDR3 protein: CASSAQGSAYEQYF. CDR3 DNA: TGTGCCAGCTCAGCACAGGGTAGCGCCTACGAGCAGTACTTC. This chain uses TRBV18 with TRBJ2-7; maybe TRBD1 (6 bases). The CDR3 loop spans 14 amino acids. Germline V lookup: CDR1 KGHSH, CDR2 LQKENI. Trimming removed 5 bases at V and 2 bases at J, with 13 bases between.

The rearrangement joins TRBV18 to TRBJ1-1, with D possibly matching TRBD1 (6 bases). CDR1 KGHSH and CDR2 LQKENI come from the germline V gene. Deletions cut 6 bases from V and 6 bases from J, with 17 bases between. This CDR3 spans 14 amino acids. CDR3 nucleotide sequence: TGTGCCAGCTCGTTCATACAGGGTAACGCTGAAGCTTTCTTT. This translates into CASSFIQGNAEAFF.